This T cell receptor beta chain was observed in a study of blood T cell repertoires in COVID-19. Overall study context: The cDNA or gDNA used as material had been derived from T cells, B-cell-depleted T cells, or PBMCs.

Libraries were prepared by immunoSEQ multiplex PCR; TCRdb keeps only in-frame clonotypes and omits some of them. The repertoire holds 300,000 to 400,000 clones, with about nine tenths as singletons. The specimen sequenced was peripheral blood. This TCR derives from a man aged 50 to 59 with active or convalescent COVID-19.

CDR3 region: CASTLGGDEKLFF. CDR3 sequence (DNA): TGTGCCAGCACCTTAGGGGGCGATGAAAAACTGTTTTTT. This chain uses TRBV3-1 (or the pseudogene TRBV3-2) with TRBJ1-4; 7 positions agree with TRBD1. The CDR3 totals 13 residues. V was pared by 7 bases and J by 6 bases, with 5 bases of the junction left unmatched. Germline values: CDR1 LGHDT, CDR2 YNNKEL (reference sequence).